Presented here are 25 T cell receptor beta chains from one specimen sequenced in a study of graft-versus-host responses after intestinal transplantation. For these TCRs, the target antigens are not known. Sequencing was performed with immunoSEQ multiplex PCR; in TCRdb, only in-frame clones are kept and a portion is missing. The repertoire holds 95,000 to 110,000 clones, with about 88% as singletons. The source material was unstimulated CD4+ T cells sorted from spleen or lymph node cells, sampled before intestinal transplant. The receptors were sampled from a human donor who received an intestinal transplant.

This chain links TRBV6-5 with TRBJ2-5; D is perhaps TRBD1 or TRBD2 (6 bases each). The CDR3 runs 13 residues. V was pared by 2 bases and J by 7 bases, with 11 bases between. Germline V CDR1 and CDR2: MNHEY, SVGAGI. CDR3 region: CASSYDGGGTQYF. The CDR3 DNA sequence: TGTGCCAGCAGTTACGACGGGGGCGGGACCCAGTACTTC.

The V and J genes are TRBV5-1 and TRBJ1-4; 8 bases align to TRBD1. This CDR3 has 13 residues. Trimming removed 5 bases from V and 5 bases from J; junction bases left unmatched: 2. Germline V lookup: CDR1 SGHRS, CDR2 YFSETQ. Here the CDR3 DNA reads TGCGCCAGCAGAGACAGGGGCAATGAAAAACTGTTTTTT. Protein: CASRDRGNEKLFF.

The V call is TRBV11-2, the J call TRBJ2-5; D unresolved. V was pared by 3 bases and J by 4 bases, with 6 bases between. Germline CDR1 SGHAT, CDR2 FQNNGV. CDR3 size: 12 residues. In DNA, the CDR3 is TGTGCCAGCAGCTTCTGGGGAGAGACCCAGTACTTC. Translating it yields CASSFWGETQYF.

This chain joins TRBV27 and TRBJ2-3, with 12 bases identical to TRBD2. Per germline, CDR1 MNHEY and CDR2 SMNVEV (reference sequence). The junction had 2 bases not matched to a gene; V was cut back by 8 bases and J by 2 bases. The CDR3 spans 14 residues. The CDR3 loop is CASRTSGNTDTQYF. As DNA, the CDR3 is TGTGCCAGCCGGACTAGCGGGAACACAGATACGCAGTATTTT.

The V gene is TRBV6-1, the J gene TRBJ1-1, with D unclear. Per the germline V gene, CDR1 is MNHNS and CDR2 is SASEGT. V shed 5 bases and J shed 5 bases, with 12 bases lying between them. CDR3 length equals 13 residues. In DNA form, the CDR3 reads TGTGCCAGCAGTCAATCTCGCGGGACTGAAGCTTTCTTT. Amino acids: CASSQSRGTEAFF.

The chain combines TRBV7-3 with TRBJ2-7; 10 bases agree with TRBD1. The germline V gene has CDR1 SGHTA and CDR2 FQGTGA. V lost 4 bases and J lost 3; bases outside the gene matches: 9. The CDR3 length is 16 residues. The CDR3 spells CASSSGPGQGLYEQYF. Here the CDR3 DNA reads TGTGCCAGCAGCTCTGGTCCGGGACAGGGGCTCTACGAGCAGTACTTC.

The chain is built from TRBV5-6 and TRBJ1-1; D might be TRBD1 (5 bases). From germline, CDR1 is SGHDT and CDR2 YYEEEE. V was trimmed by 1 base and J by 6 bases, leaving 19 bases between them. The CDR3 is made up of 16 amino acids. The CDR3 sequence is CASSLLTAAPVAEAFF. CDR3 in DNA: TGTGCCAGCAGCTTGTTGACAGCGGCCCCCGTCGCTGAAGCTTTCTTT.

V is TRBV2 and J is TRBJ1-2; TRBD1 agrees at 7 bases. Germline lookup yields CDR1 SNHLY and CDR2 FYNNEI. This CDR3 is built from 16 residues. V was clipped by 6 bases and J by 8 bases; unmatched bases: 18. As DNA, the CDR3 is TGTGCCAGCAGCGAGGACGGGACAGCCTTCGGGTGGGGCTACACCTTC. It translates to CASSEDGTAFGWGYTF.

This chain connects TRBV29-1 to TRBJ2-7, with unresolved D. This CDR3 is built from 11 residues. V gave up 3 bases and J gave up 6 bases, with 9 bases separating them. CDR1 is SQVTM, CDR2 ANQGSEA, per germline. This chain's CDR3 is CSVEMGSEQYF. The DNA for the CDR3 is TGCAGCGTTGAGATGGGATCCGAGCAGTACTTC.

The chain employs TRBV30 and TRBJ2-7; D not resolved. The germline gives CDR1 GTSNPN, CDR2 SVGIG (reference sequence). Trimming removed 0 bases at V and 0 bases at J, with 12 bases between. This CDR3 contains 15 residues. CDR3 residues: CAWSVPLVDSYEQYF. CDR3 bases: TGTGCCTGGAGTGTACCACTGGTCGACTCCTACGAGCAGTACTTC.

The chain is built from TRBV21-1 and TRBJ1-5; whether TRBD1, the table's D call, matches the DNA was not checked. TRBV21-1 is a listed pseudogene. The CDR3 has 15 residues. The CDR3 DNA is TGTGCCAGCAGCAATAGACAGGGTAGCAATCAGCCCCAGCATTTT. Translated: CASSNRQGSNQPQHF.

In nucleotides, the CDR3 is TGTGCCAGCAGCTTGCGGGAGGGTCGGGAGACCCAGTACTTC. Translated, it gives CASSLREGRETQYF. The genes are TRBV11-2 and TRBJ2-5, with 9 bases fitting TRBD2. The trim removed 3 bases at V and 5 bases at J, leaving 4 bases unmatched. There are 14 residues in the CDR3. CDR1 and CDR2 from the germline V gene are SGHAT and FQNNGV.

The gene calls are TRBV7-3 and TRBJ1-1; tentative D call: TRBD1 (5 bases). The CDR3 has 15 amino acids. Germline V CDR1 and CDR2: SGHTA, FQGTGA. V was cut by 1 base and J by 8 bases, with 17 bases left in between. The DNA for the CDR3 is TGTGCCAGCAGCTTAAGTGGGGGGAGGACATCCGAAGCTTTCTTT. Protein product: CASSLSGGRTSEAFF.

The CDR3 is CASSLVRGGYNEQFF. CDR3 in DNA: TGTGCCAGCAGCTTAGTGCGGGGGGGCTACAATGAGCAGTTCTTC. The V gene is TRBV11-1, the J gene TRBJ2-1; TRBD2 matches at 9 bases. Germline loops: CDR1 SGHAT, CDR2 FQDESV (reference sequence). This CDR3 spans 15 amino acids. J was trimmed by 3 bases and V by 1 base; bases with no gene match: 1.

The rearrangement uses TRBV7-9 and TRBJ2-2, with TRBD2 matching over 10 bases. Trimming removed 1 base from V and 7 bases from J; junction bases left unmatched: 9. The CDR3 covers 17 residues. CDR1 is SEHNR and CDR2 is FQNEAQ in the germline V gene (reference sequence). CDR3 in amino acids: CASSLGLAGDQGGELFF. The CDR3 region has the DNA TGTGCCAGCAGCTTAGGCCTAGCGGGAGATCAAGGCGGGGAGCTGTTTTTT.

This chain joins TRBV11-2 and TRBJ1-1; tentative D call: TRBD1 (5 bases). The germline V gene has CDR1 SGHAT and CDR2 FQNNGV. Trimming removed 0 bases at V and 6 bases at J, with 11 bases between. CDR3 length: 14 amino acids. CDR3 region: CASSLEIRGAEAFF. The CDR3, as DNA: TGTGCCAGCAGCTTAGAAATACGGGGGGCTGAAGCTTTCTTT.

The chain combines TRBV4-1 with TRBJ2-5; 7 bases align to TRBD1. Trimming cost V 0 bases and J 5 bases; bases outside gene matches: 15. The CDR3 is 18 residues long. Looked up from germline, CDR1 is MGHRA and CDR2 is YSYEKL. DNA of the CDR3: TGCGCCAGCAGCCAAGATAAATGGGGGACAGTCATTGGGGAGACCCAGTACTTC. Amino acids: CASSQDKWGTVIGETQYF.

This clone showed up just a few times. The rearrangement uses TRBV18 and TRBJ2-5; 11 bases match TRBD2. Germline V gene lookup returns CDR1 KGHSH and CDR2 LQKENI. The CDR3 runs 15 residues. The junction had 7 bases not matched to a gene; V was cut back by 5 bases and J by 5 bases. This CDR3 is CASSYLAGGRETQYF. The CDR3, as DNA: TGTGCCAGCTCATACCTAGCGGGAGGAAGGGAGACCCAGTACTTC.

The rearrangement joins TRBV5-4 to TRBJ2-2; 8 positions agree with TRBD1. The CDR3 has 15 amino acids. The V gene end was trimmed by 3 bases and the J gene end by 1 base; junction bases not matched to a gene: 2. The germline gives CDR1 SGHNT, CDR2 YYREEE (reference sequence). Here the CDR3 reads CASSSGTGNTGELFF. CDR3 DNA sequence: TGTGCCAGCAGCTCCGGGACAGGGAACACCGGGGAGCTGTTTTTT.

The rearrangement joins TRBV10-3 to TRBJ2-5; D unresolved. The CDR3 covers 15 residues. Germline assignment: CDR1 ENHRY and CDR2 SYGVKD. The germline V and J ends were trimmed by 0 bases and 5 bases, with 13 bases remaining between them. The CDR3 DNA is TGTGCCATCAGTGAGTCCGCAGGCTTGGGGGAGACCCAGTACTTC. Amino acid sequence: CAISESAGLGETQYF.

The chain uses TRBV29-1 and TRBJ2-3; D uncertain. V shed 4 bases and J shed 4 bases, with 12 bases lying between them. The CDR3 is 13 amino acids. CDR1 and CDR2 from the germline V gene are SQVTM and ANQGSEA. The CDR3, as DNA: TGCAGCGTTGGTGCGGCCCGGGCAGATACGCAGTATTTT. Encoded protein: CSVGAARADTQYF.

This chain links TRBV2 with TRBJ2-5, with 10 bases aligning to TRBD1. This CDR3 has 15 amino acids. The V segment lost 4 bases and the J segment 4 bases; nucleotides outside the gene matches: 6. Germline lookup yields CDR1 SNHLY and CDR2 FYNNEI. The CDR3 DNA follows: TGTGCCAGCAGTGGGGGCGGACAGGGGGGAGAGACCCAGTACTTC. Its protein product is CASSGGGQGGETQYF.

V and J are TRBV10-1 and TRBJ1-1, with D unresolved. CDR3 length equals 12 residues. V was pared by 4 bases and J by 1 base, with 4 bases between. Germline values: CDR1 WNHNN, CDR2 SYGVQD (reference sequence). The CDR3 coding sequence is TGCGCCAGCAGTGTCGGGAACACTGAAGCTTTCTTT. Translation gives CASSVGNTEAFF.

The chain links TRBV4-1 to TRBJ1-1; D might be TRBD1 (6 bases). The CDR3 runs 13 residues. Trimming removed 0 bases from V and 10 bases from J, with 12 bases in between. Germline lookup yields CDR1 MGHRA and CDR2 YSYEKL. As DNA, the CDR3 is TGCGCCAGCAGCCAAGATTGGGGGCGGGGAGCTTTCTTT. Amino acids: CASSQDWGRGAFF.

This clone was seen just once. The CDR3 nucleotides read TGTGCCAGCAGCGATACAGGGGAGAAGGCCAAAAACATTCAGTACTTC. Translated, it gives CASSDTGEKAKNIQYF. The genes are TRBV7-9 and TRBJ2-4, with 7 bases identical to TRBD1. V lost 5 bases, J lost 1 base, and 8 bases stayed unmatched. Germline V gives CDR1 SEHNR, CDR2 FQNEAQ (reference sequence). The CDR3 is 16 amino acids.